The next 21 T cell receptor beta chains were all read from a single sample in a study of blood T cell repertoires in COVID-19. Method: immunoSEQ multiplex PCR; TCRdb's copy keeps in-frame clones and lacks some. Of 70,000 to 100,000 clones listed, 70% to 85% are singletons. Sequenced: peripheral blood. These receptors came from a woman aged 55 to 70 in a cohort sampled during active or convalescent COVID-19.

The chain joins TRBV30 to TRBJ2-1; D perhaps matches TRBD1 (6 bases). CDR3 length equals 13 residues. In germline, CDR1 is GTSNPN, CDR2 SVGIG (reference sequence). The V gene lost 2 bases and the J gene lost 4 bases, with 9 bases spanning the gap. CDR3 protein: CAWSLDRYNEQFF. The CDR3 DNA reads as TGTGCCTGGAGTTTGGACAGATACAATGAGCAGTTCTTC.

This clone showed up just a few times. V and J are TRBV7-6 and TRBJ1-4; no clear D gene. This CDR3 contains 12 residues. Trimming removed 4 bases at V and 8 bases at J, with 8 bases between. CDR1 SGHVS and CDR2 FNYEAQ come from the germline V gene. The CDR3 is CASSSNSEKLFF. CDR3 bases: TGTGCCAGCAGCTCCAATAGCGAAAAACTGTTTTTT.

The chain recombines TRBV2 with TRBJ2-6, with D unresolved. This CDR3 is 15 amino acids long. The V and J ends lost 3 bases and 0 bases respectively, with 6 bases between them. The germline CDR1 and CDR2 sequences are SNHLY and FYNNEI. The CDR3 is CASSDPNSGANVLTF. The CDR3, as DNA: TGTGCCAGCAGTGATCCTAACTCTGGGGCCAACGTCCTGACTTTC.

The CDR3 loop is CSVEASGQVSSEQYF. CDR3 in DNA: TGCAGCGTTGAAGCCTCGGGACAGGTATCCTCGGAGCAGTACTTC. The J gene is TRBJ2-7, the V gene TRBV29-1; 8 bases map to TRBD1. The V gene end was trimmed by 1 base and the J gene end by 7 bases; junction bases not matched to a gene: 12. Germline V CDR1 and CDR2: SQVTM, ANQGSEA. This CDR3 contains 15 residues.

The CDR3 region is CATSEARGDSYEQYF. The CDR3 DNA sequence: TGTGCCACCAGTGAAGCCCGGGGGGATTCCTACGAGCAGTACTTC. V gene TRBV24-1 combines with J gene TRBJ2-7, with 7 bases aligning to TRBD2. Germline V CDR1 and CDR2: KGHDR, SFDVKD. The CDR3 is made up of 15 amino acids. Trimming cost V 4 bases and J 1 base; bases outside gene matches: 6.

The gene calls are TRBV7-2 and TRBJ2-5; 7 bases match TRBD2. The ends lost 5 bases at V and 5 bases at J; junction bases unmatched: 8. Germline-derived CDR1 and CDR2 are SGHTA and FQGNSA. The CDR3 is 14 amino acids. The CDR3 DNA is TGTGCCAGCAGCCAGACTAGCTCCAGGGAGACCCAGTACTTC. This codes for CASSQTSSRETQYF.

The chain is built from TRBV5-1 and TRBJ2-7; 8 positions match TRBD1. Germline CDR1 and CDR2: SGHRS and YFSETQ. Germline trimming cut 7 bases from V and 0 bases from J; bases unmatched to any gene: 3. The CDR3 has 13 residues. In DNA form, the CDR3 reads TGCGCCAGCTCGACAGGGGACTCCTACGAGCAGTACTTC. Residues: CASSTGDSYEQYF.

This clone showed up just a few times. The J gene is TRBJ1-5, the V gene TRBV28, with 10 bases lining up with TRBD1. Germline CDR1 and CDR2: MDHEN and SYDVKM. This CDR3 region has 16 residues. The junction had 8 bases not matched to a gene; V was cut back by 7 bases and J by 2 bases. CDR3 sequence (DNA): TGTGCCAGCAAAAACCGGGACAGGGGCGGCAATCAGCCCCAGCATTTT. Residues: CASKNRDRGGNQPQHF.

The genes are TRBV7-9 and TRBJ2-5; no definite D call. Germline-derived CDR1 and CDR2 are SEHNR and FQNEAQ (reference sequence). The CDR3 is made up of 12 amino acids. V lost 5 bases to trimming and J lost 1 base, with 5 bases between them. CDR3 in DNA: TGTGCCAGCAGCCTCCGCCAAGAGACCCAGTACTTC. Amino acid sequence: CASSLRQETQYF.

The rearrangement joins TRBV9 to TRBJ2-7; the match to TRBD2 covers 11 bases. Germline V gene lookup returns CDR1 SGDLS and CDR2 YYNGEE. V lost 0 bases to trimming and J lost 6 bases; unmatched junction nucleotides: 8. The CDR3 totals 16 residues. CDR3 bases: TGTGCCAGCAGCGTAGGACTAGCGGGGATATTTGGCGAGCAGTACTTC. It yields the protein CASSVGLAGIFGEQYF.

The rearrangement links TRBV28 to TRBJ2-7; a weak D match, TRBD1 (7 bases). Trimming pared 8 bases from V and 6 bases from J, leaving 23 bases between. CDR1 and CDR2 from the germline V gene are MDHEN and SYDVKM. The CDR3 extends over 15 amino acids. This CDR3 reads CASSRGGRQGGEQYF. The CDR3 nucleotides read TGTGCCAGCTCTAGAGGCGGGCGCCAGGGGGGCGAGCAGTACTTC.

The chain links TRBV7-3 to TRBJ2-5, with 9 nucleotides matching TRBD2. CDR1 and CDR2 (germline): SGHTA, FQGTGA. This CDR3 region has 15 residues. The V segment lost 4 bases and the J segment 1 base; nucleotides outside the gene matches: 4. The CDR3 sequence is CASSSGRGGQETQYF. CDR3 DNA sequence: TGTGCCAGCAGCTCAGGGCGGGGGGGCCAAGAGACCCAGTACTTC. Using reference TRBV7-3 and TRBJ2-5 for the parts outside the CDR3, the full variable domain is GAGVSQTPSNKVTEKGKYVELRCDPISGHTALYWYRQSLGQGPEFLIYFQGTGAADDSGLPNDRFFAVRPEGSVSTLKIQRTERGDSAVYLCASSSGRGGQETQYFGPGTRLLVL.

This clone was recorded once. This rearrangement joins TRBV6-2 or TRBV6-3 to TRBJ2-2; D unclear. Trimming removed 1 base from V and 6 bases from J, with 9 bases in between. This CDR3 is built from 14 residues. The germline gives CDR1 MNHEY, CDR2 SVGEGT. CDR3 residues: CASSYYPPSGELFF. The CDR3 coding sequence is TGTGCCAGCAGTTACTATCCCCCGTCCGGGGAGCTGTTTTTT.

This rearrangement joins TRBV6-5 to TRBJ2-3; 11 bases line up with TRBD2. This CDR3 has 16 amino acids. Germline loops: CDR1 MNHEY, CDR2 SVGAGI. V was pared by 4 bases and J by 4 bases, with 7 bases of the junction left unmatched. CDR3 in amino acids: CASSSISGGASDTQYF. The CDR3 nucleotides are TGTGCCAGCAGTTCAATTAGCGGGGGGGCCTCAGATACGCAGTATTTT.

The chain couples TRBV7-8 to TRBJ1-2; no firm D call. CDR3 length: 14 amino acids. The germline V gene encodes CDR1 SGHVS and CDR2 FQNEAQ. The V and J ends lost 0 bases and 2 bases respectively, with 7 bases between them. DNA for the CDR3: TGTGCCAGCAGCTTAGCGCTAGGAAACTATGGCTACACCTTC. Its translation is CASSLALGNYGYTF.

This clone was seen a handful of times. This sequence joins TRBV27 and TRBJ2-2; D possibly corresponds to TRBD2 (6 bases). Germline CDR1 and CDR2: MNHEY and SMNVEV (reference sequence). This CDR3 is built from 16 residues. Trimming shortened V by 4 bases and J by 7 bases, and 19 bases separated the two germline ends. CDR3 residues: CASSSHSGTLNGELFF. Here the CDR3 DNA reads TGTGCCAGCAGTTCTCACTCCGGGACTCTAAACGGGGAGCTGTTTTTT.

The rearrangement joins TRBV19 to TRBJ2-7; 8 nucleotides align to TRBD1. The CDR3 loop spans 14 amino acids. Trimming removed 5 bases from V and 4 bases from J; junction bases left unmatched: 7. From germline, CDR1 is LNHDA and CDR2 SQIVND (reference sequence). CDR3 sequence: CASSGRDRLYEQYF. The CDR3 DNA is TGTGCCAGTAGTGGCCGGGACAGGCTATACGAGCAGTACTTC.

CDR3 in amino acids: CAISAVQGSYEQYF. CDR3 in DNA: TGTGCCATCAGTGCTGTACAGGGTTCCTACGAGCAGTACTTC. V usage is TRBV10-3 and J usage is TRBJ2-7; weak D call: TRBD1 (6 bases). The V end was cut by 4 bases, the J end by 1 base, with 11 bases between. The CDR3 sequence is 14 residues long. Germline values: CDR1 ENHRY, CDR2 SYGVKD.

The chain couples TRBV7-9 to TRBJ2-6; D call uncertain. Trimming took off 5 bases at V and 1 base at J, with 3 bases between the two ends. Germline CDR1 SEHNR, CDR2 FQNEAQ (reference sequence). CDR3 length: 13 amino acids. The CDR3 spells CASSPSGANVLTF. CDR3 nucleotide sequence: TGTGCCAGCAGCCCTTCTGGGGCCAACGTCCTGACTTTC.

The chain combines TRBV14 with TRBJ2-2; TRBD1 aligns across 10 bases. Per germline, CDR1 SGHDN and CDR2 FVKESK. The CDR3 length is 15 residues. The trim removed 3 bases at V and 7 bases at J, leaving 5 bases unmatched. The CDR3 bases are TGTGCCAGCAGCCAGCAGACAGGGGGCATCGGGGAGCTGTTTTTT. It is translated as CASSQQTGGIGELFF.

CDR3 DNA: TGTGCCAGCAGCCAAGCTGGGGCGGGGAGCTCCTACGAGCAGTACTTC. This encodes CASSQAGAGSSYEQYF. The chain couples TRBV4-2 to TRBJ2-7; TRBD2 is a possible D gene (6 bases). The germline V gene encodes CDR1 LGHNA and CDR2 YNFKEQ. Trimming cost V 1 base and J 0 bases, with 13 bases left between them. The length of the CDR3 is 16 residues.